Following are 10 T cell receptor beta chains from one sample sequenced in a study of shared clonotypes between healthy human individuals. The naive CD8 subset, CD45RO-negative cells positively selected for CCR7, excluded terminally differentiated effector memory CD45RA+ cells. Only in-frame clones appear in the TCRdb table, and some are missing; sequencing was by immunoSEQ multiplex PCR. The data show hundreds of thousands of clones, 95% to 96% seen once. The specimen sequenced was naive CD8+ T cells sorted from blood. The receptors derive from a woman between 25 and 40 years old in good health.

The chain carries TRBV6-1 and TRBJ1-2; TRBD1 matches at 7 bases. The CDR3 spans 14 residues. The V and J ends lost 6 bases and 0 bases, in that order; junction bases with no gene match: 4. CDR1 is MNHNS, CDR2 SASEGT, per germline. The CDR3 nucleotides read TGTGCCAGCAGGGTGGGGACAGCTAACTATGGCTACACCTTC. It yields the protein CASRVGTANYGYTF.

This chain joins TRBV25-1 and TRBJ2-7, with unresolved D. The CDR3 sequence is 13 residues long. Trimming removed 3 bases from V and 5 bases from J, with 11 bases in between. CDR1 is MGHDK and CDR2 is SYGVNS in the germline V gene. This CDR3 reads CASSDYYVHEQYF. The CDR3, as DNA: TGTGCCAGCAGTGATTACTACGTTCACGAGCAGTACTTC.

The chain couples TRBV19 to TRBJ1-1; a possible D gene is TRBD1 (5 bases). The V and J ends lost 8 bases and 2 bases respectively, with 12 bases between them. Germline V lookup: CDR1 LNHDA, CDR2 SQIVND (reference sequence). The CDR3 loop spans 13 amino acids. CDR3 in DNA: TGTGCCAGTTCACAGGACTATAACACTGAAGCTTTCTTT. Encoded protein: CASSQDYNTEAFF.

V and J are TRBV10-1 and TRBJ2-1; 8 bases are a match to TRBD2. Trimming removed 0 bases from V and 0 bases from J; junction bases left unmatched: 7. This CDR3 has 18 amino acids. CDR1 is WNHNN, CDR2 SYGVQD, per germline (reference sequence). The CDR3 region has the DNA TGCGCCAGCAGTGAGTCGAGCGGGAGTGGCCGCTCCTACAATGAGCAGTTCTTC. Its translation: CASSESSGSGRSYNEQFF.

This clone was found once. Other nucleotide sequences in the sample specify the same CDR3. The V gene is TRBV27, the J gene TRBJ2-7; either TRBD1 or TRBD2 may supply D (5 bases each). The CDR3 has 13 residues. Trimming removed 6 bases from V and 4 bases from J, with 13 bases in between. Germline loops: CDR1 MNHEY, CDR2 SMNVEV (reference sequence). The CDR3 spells CASREGTGYEQYF. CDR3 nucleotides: TGTGCCAGCAGGGAAGGGACGGGGTACGAGCAGTACTTC.

This CDR3 is CASSLSLAGVFSSYNEQFF. Written as DNA, the CDR3 is TGCGCCAGCAGCTTGTCGCTAGCGGGCGTATTTAGCTCCTACAATGAGCAGTTCTTC. This chain connects TRBV5-1 to TRBJ2-1; TRBD2 matches at 8 bases. CDR1 SGHRS and CDR2 YFSETQ come from the germline V gene. The ends lost 1 base at V and 0 bases at J; junction bases unmatched: 12. The CDR3 has 19 amino acids.

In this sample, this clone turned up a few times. The CDR3 protein is CASFQPRTDTQYF. DNA of the CDR3: TGTGCCAGTTTCCAGCCGCGCACAGATACGCAGTATTTT. This chain connects TRBV19 to TRBJ2-3; D remains unclear. The germline V and J ends were trimmed by 8 bases and 1 base, with 10 bases remaining between them. Germline V gives CDR1 LNHDA, CDR2 SQIVND (reference sequence). This CDR3 has 13 amino acids.

CDR3 amino acids: CASRPTGVYGYTF. The CDR3 nucleotides are TGTGCCAGCAGGCCGACAGGGGTCTATGGCTACACCTTC. This chain connects TRBV5-6 to TRBJ1-2; 8 positions agree with TRBD1. Germline assignment: CDR1 SGHDT and CDR2 YYEEEE. With V trimmed by 5 bases and J by 4 bases, 4 bases remained unmatched. The CDR3 has 13 amino acids.

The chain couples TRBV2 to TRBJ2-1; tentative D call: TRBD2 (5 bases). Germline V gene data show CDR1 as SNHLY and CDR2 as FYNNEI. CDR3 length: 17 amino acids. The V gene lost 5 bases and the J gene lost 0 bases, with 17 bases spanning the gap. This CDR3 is CASSRRESAGSYNEQFF. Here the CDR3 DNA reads TGTGCCAGCAGTCGAAGGGAGTCCGCGGGCTCCTACAATGAGCAGTTCTTC.

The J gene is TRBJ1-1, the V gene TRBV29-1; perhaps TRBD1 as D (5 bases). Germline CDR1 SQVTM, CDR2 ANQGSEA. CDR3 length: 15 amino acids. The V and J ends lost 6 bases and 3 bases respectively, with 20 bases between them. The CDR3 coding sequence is TGCAGCGTCCTAAAGGGCGGGGGACCGTACACTGAAGCTTTCTTT. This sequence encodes CSVLKGGGPYTEAFF. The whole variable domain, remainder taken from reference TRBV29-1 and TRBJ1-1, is SAVISQKPSRDICQRGTSLTIQCQVDSQVTMMFWYRQQPGQSLTLIATANQGSEATYESGFVIDKFPISRPNLTFSTLTVSNMSPEDSSIYLCSVLKGGGPYTEAFFGQGTRLTVV.